A selection of T cell receptor beta chains follows, all from one sample in a study of shared clonotypes between healthy human individuals. Data came from immunoSEQ multiplex PCR; TCRdb stores just in-frame clones and leaves some out. This sample has roughly 640,000 clones; around 67% occur once, and the top ten carry 1.5% to 2%. Sequencing was carried out using memory CD4+ T cells sorted from blood. Source of these receptors: a woman in her 30s in good health. Each CDR3 is given with its conserved first and last residue. D genes are given only for firm matches. A clone size is listed for some rows: how often the clone was seen (once, few, many), or a class if it is expanded.

>few|TRBJ2-6|TRBV30|-
CAWQGSGANVLTF
TGTGCCTGGCAGGGTTCTGGGGCCAACGTCCTGACTTTC
>-|TRBJ2-5|TRBV18|TRBD1
CASSPGRQGETQYF
TGTGCCAGCTCACCAGGTAGACAGGGAGAGACCCAGTACTTC
>-|TRBJ1-1|TRBV4-1|-
CASSQVRSMNTEAFF
TGCGCCAGCAGCCAAGTACGGAGCATGAACACTGAAGCTTTCTTT
>few|TRBJ2-7|TRBV6-1|-
CASSEVFWEYREQYF
TGTGCCAGCAGTGAAGTCTTCTGGGAATATCGAGAGCAGTACTTC
>-|TRBJ2-3|TRBV7-2|-
CASSYRDTQDTQYF
TGTGCCAGCAGCTACCGGGACACCCAAGATACGCAGTATTTT
>-|TRBJ2-7|TRBV5-4|TRBD2
CASSVGGTGLAGVSLDEQYF
TGTGCCAGCAGCGTTGGGGGGACTGGACTAGCGGGAGTTTCCTTAGACGAGCAGTACTTC
>-|TRBJ2-3|TRBV7-6|-
CASSTDSYTDTQYF
TGTGCCAGCAGCACAGACAGCTACACAGATACGCAGTATTTT
>-|TRBJ2-7|TRBV10-3|-
CAISENRQSYEQYF
TGTGCCATCAGTGAAAACCGACAATCCTACGAGCAGTACTTC
>-|TRBJ2-7|TRBV5-4|-
CASSIRGREIDEQYF
TGTGCCAGCAGCATCCGGGGACGGGAAATTGACGAGCAGTACTTC
>few|TRBJ2-1|TRBV6-5|-
CASSYSSVGLYNEQFF
TGTGCCAGCAGTTACTCGAGTGTCGGACTTTACAATGAGCAGTTCTTC
>-|TRBJ1-4|TRBV2|-
CASTLTRGNEKLFF
TGTGCCAGCACCCTGACACGGGGAAATGAAAAACTGTTTTTT
>-|TRBJ1-3|TRBV11-2|-
CASSLAADGNTIYF
TGTGCCAGCAGCTTGGCGGCAGATGGAAACACCATATATTTT
>-|TRBJ2-4|TRBV10-1|TRBD2
CASSGTSGRPNIQYF
TGCGCCAGCAGCGGGACTAGCGGGAGACCCAACATTCAGTACTTC
>-|TRBJ1-4|TRBV28|TRBD1
CASSFWDRGEKLFF
TGTGCCAGCAGTTTCTGGGACAGGGGGGAGAAACTGTTTTTT
>-|TRBJ1-1|TRBV7-9|-
CASSPIWGKGDTEAFF
TGTGCCAGCAGCCCTATATGGGGCAAGGGGGACACTGAAGCTTTCTTT
>few|TRBJ2-1|TRBV11-2|TRBD1
CASSLAGGYNEQFF
TGTGCCAGCAGCTTGGCAGGGGGTTACAATGAGCAGTTCTTC
>-|TRBJ1-4|TRBV15|TRBD1
CATSSMTGANEKLFF
TGTGCCACCAGCAGTATGACAGGGGCTAATGAAAAACTGTTTTTT
>-|TRBJ2-7|TRBV5-1|-
CASSLALRKGSDYEQYF
TGCGCCAGCAGCTTGGCCCTCCGGAAGGGAAGTGATTACGAGCAGTACTTC
>-|TRBJ1-5|TRBV19|-
CASSIDRSDSNQPQHF
TGTGCCAGTAGTATAGATCGCAGTGATAGCAATCAGCCCCAGCATTTT
>few|TRBJ2-7|TRBV5-1|TRBD1
CASSFGLDRAPHKYF
TGCGCCAGCAGCTTCGGGTTGGACAGGGCCCCCCATAAGTACTTC
>few|TRBJ2-7|TRBV25-1|-
CASSERQLEQYF
TGTGCCAGCAGTGAAAGACAGCTGGAGCAGTACTTC
>many|TRBJ2-1|TRBV5-5|-
CASCQGGQNEQFF
TGTGCCAGCTGCCAAGGGGGGCAAAATGAGCAGTTCTTC
>-|TRBJ2-3|TRBV6-6|TRBD1
CASSGTVLTQYF
TGTGCCAGCAGTGGGACAGTACTAACGCAGTATTTT
>-|TRBJ1-2|TRBV28|TRBD1
CASTRPGTGGNYGYTF
TGTGCCAGCACCCGACCCGGGACAGGGGGCAACTATGGCTACACCTTC
>-|TRBJ2-1|TRBV7-9|TRBD2
CASSLSTLGLAGGNEQFF
TGTGCCAGCAGCCTATCCACCTTGGGACTAGCGGGGGGAAATGAGCAGTTCTTC
>-|TRBJ2-2|TRBV5-1|TRBD2
CASRLLAGDTGELFF
TGCGCCAGCAGGCTCCTAGCGGGAGACACCGGGGAGCTGTTTTTT
>-|TRBJ2-1|TRBV5-4|-
CASSHASEYSYNEQFF
TGTGCCAGCAGCCACGCTAGCGAGTACTCCTACAATGAGCAGTTCTTC
>-|TRBJ1-6|TRBV5-6|-
CASSFYRHNSPLHF
TGTGCCAGCAGCTTTTACAGACACAATTCACCCCTCCACTTT
>-|TRBJ1-1|TRBV19|-
CASSMGDRTRPEAFF
TGTGCCAGTAGTATGGGGGACCGAACGCGCCCTGAAGCTTTCTTT
>-|TRBJ1-5|TRBV19|-
CASRRGAYSNQPQHF
TGTGCCAGTAGGAGGGGCGCCTATAGCAATCAGCCCCAGCATTTT
>-|TRBJ2-2|TRBV18|-
CASLGQTTGELFF
TGTGCCAGCTTGGGGCAGACCACCGGGGAGCTGTTTTTT
>-|TRBJ1-1|TRBV13|-
CASSANAGRRTEAFF
TGTGCCAGCAGCGCAAATGCGGGCCGTAGGACTGAAGCTTTCTTT
>-|TRBJ1-2|TRBV19|-
CASSPRVDYGYTF
TGTGCCAGTAGTCCTAGGGTCGACTATGGCTACACCTTC
>-|TRBJ1-2|TRBV20-1|-
CSVEVRYGYTF
TGCAGTGTAGAAGTCCGCTATGGCTACACCTTC
>once|TRBJ2-1|TRBV25-1|TRBD2
CASSELGSGRARDEQFF
TGTGCCAGCAGTGAATTAGGTAGCGGGAGGGCCCGGGATGAGCAGTTCTTC
>few|TRBJ2-7|TRBV9|TRBD2
CASSVGGSSYEQYF
TGTGCCAGCAGCGTCGGCGGGAGTTCCTACGAGCAGTACTTC